This T cell receptor beta chain was observed in a study of CD8+CD57+ T cells in acquired aplastic anemia. Across the study: Quantities of DNA derived from sorted CD4+ and CD8+ cells averaged around 3.2 ug.

Study-wide results and limits: Between patients and controls, about 31 CD8+ CDR3 sequences were found in common. Researchers reported that CD8+ Simpson's diversity was not significantly different in patients versus controls.

Turning to this clonotype: As yet, its antigen is unknown.

CDR3 size: 16 residues. Germline V gives CDR1 SGHTA, CDR2 FQGTGA. Trimming took 6 bases from V and 7 from J; bases not matched to a gene: 14. Genomic DNA provided the template from which TCR beta VDJ and CDR3 profiles were obtained. TCRdb analysed the reads with MiXCR anew, one entry per CDR3 protein. The top ten hold roughly 29% of the sample, which has around 190,000 distinct CDR3 sequences, around 63% seen once. The chain employs TRBV7-3 and TRBJ2-1, with TRBD2 matching over 8 bases. The origin of this receptor is a human donor in good health. The sample comprised sorted CD4+, CD8+, or CD8+CD57+ T cells (not recorded which) from PBMCs. The CDR3 reads CASRTTAGGRGNEQFF. CDR3 bases: TGTGCCAGCAGGACGACGGCGGGGGGCCGAGGGAATGAGCAGTTCTTC.